The 24 T cell receptor beta chains reported below all come from one sample, sequenced in a study of CD8 T cells in ankylosing spondylitis. TCRdb used MiXCR to reprocess the 5' RACE reads, holding one entry per CDR3 protein. The sample records a few hundred thousand distinct CDR3 sequences, approximately 24% being singletons. The source material was blood, either unsorted or a sorted T cell fraction (not recorded which). These receptors all come from a male donor with ankylosing spondylitis or in good health (not recorded which).

The CDR3 loop reads CSASMLDRVQPQHF. As DNA, the CDR3 is TGCAGTGCTTCGATGCTCGACAGGGTACAGCCCCAGCATTTT. The V gene is TRBV20-1, the J gene TRBJ1-5; 7 bases line up with TRBD1. Germline trimming cut 5 bases from V and 7 bases from J; bases unmatched to any gene: 11. This CDR3 is built from 14 residues. Germline CDR1 DFQATT, CDR2 SNEGSKA (reference sequence).

This clonotype was counted ten times or more. This chain connects TRBV9 to TRBJ2-1, with 9 bases lining up with TRBD2. V was clipped by 3 bases and J by 6 bases; unmatched bases: 7. This CDR3 contains 15 residues. Germline V gene data show CDR1 as SGDLS and CDR2 as YYNGEE. As DNA, the CDR3 is TGTGCCAGCAGCGGTAGCGGGGGCAAGTTCAATGAGCAGTTCTTC. Protein sequence: CASSGSGGKFNEQFF.

This clonotype was seen more than once but under ten times. The chain combines TRBV12-3 or TRBV12-4 with TRBJ2-2, with a tentative D call TRBD2 (6 bases). The CDR3 extends over 17 amino acids. Trimming cost V 1 base and J 0 bases, with 12 bases left between them. In nucleotides, the CDR3 is TGTGCCAGCAGTTTAGGTGTCGGAGGGTCGAACACCGGGGAGCTGTTTTTT. This translates into CASSLGVGGSNTGELFF.

About this clonotype itself: With a much larger clone just one base away, this may be a read error. The chain links TRBV29-1 to TRBJ2-3; 7 bases are shared with TRBD2. The V and J ends lost 7 bases and 3 bases, in that order; junction bases with no gene match: 10. Germline V gives CDR1 SQVTM, CDR2 ANQGSEA. The CDR3 has 14 residues. In DNA, the CDR3 is TGCAGCGCAGAAGCGGGGTCTGGTACAGATACGCAGTATTTT. This sequence encodes CSAEAGSGTDTQYF.

The genes are TRBV6-1 and TRBJ1-5; no definite D call. Germline V lookup: CDR1 MNHNS, CDR2 SASEGT. The length of the CDR3 is 15 residues. With 1 base removed from V and 6 bases from J, the gap between germline ends came to 13 bases. CDR3: CASSEVIGSRQPQHF. The CDR3, as DNA: TGTGCCAGCAGTGAAGTGATAGGGAGTCGTCAGCCCCAGCATTTT.

This clonotype was counted at least ten times. The chain recombines TRBV29-1 with TRBJ2-5; 9 bases are shared with TRBD1. V trimming: 3 bases; J trimming: 4 bases; junction bases outside the gene matches: 6. Germline values: CDR1 SQVTM, CDR2 ANQGSEA. The CDR3 is 14 residues long. For the CDR3, the DNA is TGCAGCGTTGAGAGACAGGGGGTGGGAGAGACCCAGTACTTC. It translates to CSVERQGVGETQYF.

In this sample, this clonotype turned up a few times. This chain joins TRBV20-1 and TRBJ1-6, with a possible D match to TRBD1 (5 bases). CDR3 length: 15 amino acids. Germline-derived CDR1 and CDR2 are DFQATT and SNEGSKA (reference sequence). V shed 6 bases and J shed 4 bases, with 16 bases lying between them. CDR3 amino acids: CSAQVKDTYNSPLHF. CDR3 nucleotides: TGCAGTGCCCAAGTTAAGGACACTTATAATTCACCCCTCCACTTT.

The chain has TRBV20-1 and TRBJ2-2; perhaps TRBD1 as D (5 bases). Germline V gene lookup returns CDR1 DFQATT and CDR2 SNEGSKA (reference sequence). The CDR3 runs 12 residues. V lost 6 bases to trimming and J lost 7 bases, with 12 bases between them. The CDR3 sequence: CSATRGLGELFF. The CDR3 nucleotides read TGCAGTGCCACAAGGGGTCTCGGGGAGCTGTTTTTT.

This clonotype was seen repeatedly, ten times or more. The V call is TRBV20-1, the J call TRBJ1-5; 10 nucleotides match TRBD1. J gave up 0 bases and V 5 bases, and 13 bases lay outside the gene matches. CDR1 and CDR2 from the germline V gene are DFQATT and SNEGSKA (reference sequence). The CDR3 loop spans 18 amino acids. This chain's CDR3 is CSASPGGQGQYSNQPQHF. The CDR3 DNA is TGCAGTGCTTCCCCTGGGGGACAGGGGCAGTATAGCAATCAGCCCCAGCATTTT.

The genes are TRBV25-1 and TRBJ2-7; 11 bases fit TRBD1. Per germline, CDR1 MGHDK and CDR2 SYGVNS. The CDR3 has 15 residues. The trim removed 3 bases at V and 3 bases at J, leaving 4 bases unmatched. As DNA, the CDR3 is TGTGCCAGCAGTGAGGGCGGGACAGGGGGCTACGAGCAGTACTTC. Encoded protein: CASSEGGTGGYEQYF.

V usage is TRBV4-2 and J usage is TRBJ2-7; possibly TRBD2 for D (5 bases). Germline assignment: CDR1 LGHNA and CDR2 YNFKEQ. Trimming removed 0 bases at V and 3 bases at J, with 18 bases between. This CDR3 contains 17 residues. CDR3 sequence reads: CASSQEGSGLLGYEQYF. The DNA of the CDR3 is TGTGCCAGCAGCCAAGAGGGGTCTGGGTTACTAGGCTACGAGCAGTACTTC.

There are many counts of this clonotype. CDR3 bases: TGCAGCGTTGTAGTGGGCGAGGGCTACACCTTC. Translating it yields CSVVVGEGYTF. The chain carries TRBV29-1 and TRBJ1-2; no definite D call. V gave up 4 bases and J gave up 8 bases, with 11 bases separating them. Germline values: CDR1 SQVTM, CDR2 ANQGSEA. The CDR3 is 11 amino acids.

The chain employs TRBV6-1 and TRBJ2-7; 8 bases line up with TRBD2. V trimming: 6 bases; J trimming: 2 bases; junction bases outside the gene matches: 6. The CDR3 is made up of 14 amino acids. The V gene's germline CDR1 is MNHNS and CDR2 SASEGT. The DNA for the CDR3 is TGTGCCAGCAGGGAGTTAGCGGGGACCTACGAGCAGTACTTC. Its protein is CASRELAGTYEQYF.

This clonotype appeared many times. The chain couples TRBV6-6 to TRBJ2-5; D not certain. The ends were cut back, 0 bases at V and 5 bases at J, with 7 bases in the middle. Germline loops: CDR1 MNHNY, CDR2 SVGAGI (reference sequence). This CDR3 is 13 amino acids long. In DNA form, the CDR3 reads TGTGCCAGCAGTTACTCGCAATTCGAGACCCAGTACTTC. Encoded protein: CASSYSQFETQYF.

This clonotype was seen many times. The gene calls are TRBV3-1 and TRBJ1-1, with 8 bases fitting TRBD1. CDR3 length: 15 amino acids. Germline values: CDR1 LGHDT, CDR2 YNNKEL (reference sequence). V gave up 3 bases and J gave up 10 bases; unmatched junction bases: 13. The DNA of the CDR3 is TGTGCCAGCAGCCACCCGGGACAGGCCGTAGGGGGAGCTTTCTTT. It translates to CASSHPGQAVGGAFF.

The chain recombines TRBV12-3 or TRBV12-4 with TRBJ2-1; 11 bases line up with TRBD2. The length of the CDR3 is 21 residues. The ends lost 3 bases at V and 0 bases at J; junction bases unmatched: 16. As DNA, the CDR3 is TGTGCCAGCAGTTTTCGGCTTTGGGCTAGCGGGGGGTCTAGCTCCTACAATGAGCAGTTCTTC. It codes for CASSFRLWASGGSSSYNEQFF.

The V call is TRBV20-1, the J call TRBJ2-5, with unresolved D. Germline loops: CDR1 DFQATT, CDR2 SNEGSKA (reference sequence). Trimming removed 0 bases from V and 5 bases from J, with 10 bases in between. This CDR3 comprises 13 residues. This chain's CDR3 is CSARDGRLETQYF. The CDR3 nucleotides read TGCAGTGCTAGAGATGGCCGACTGGAGACCCAGTACTTC.

This clonotype occurred a few times. The chain couples TRBV20-1 to TRBJ1-3; D remains ambiguous. The CDR3 sequence is 17 residues long. Germline CDR1 DFQATT, CDR2 SNEGSKA (reference sequence). V lost 0 bases and J lost 0, with 15 bases in between. Written as DNA, the CDR3 is TGCAGTGCTAGAGATGGACGGTCTGGAAGCTCTGGAAACACCATATATTTT. It encodes CSARDGRSGSSGNTIYF.

Comment on this clonotype: A much larger clone lies one base from this, so it may be a read error. J is TRBJ2-3 and V is TRBV5-6, with a weak D call TRBD1 (5 bases). Per germline, CDR1 SGHDT and CDR2 YYEEEE. This CDR3 comprises 13 residues. CDR3: CAGSRRVTDTQYF. In DNA, the CDR3 is TGTGCCGGCAGCCGCAGGGTTACAGATACGCAGTATTTT.

The J gene is TRBJ2-7, the V gene TRBV11-3; possibly TRBD1 or TRBD2 for D (5 bases each). This CDR3 is 12 amino acids long. Germline lookup yields CDR1 SGHNT and CDR2 YENEEA. V was clipped by 6 bases and J by 5 bases, with 11 bases between them. CDR3 bases: TGTGCCAGCAGTCCCGGGACCCACGAGCAGTACTTC. Translating it yields CASSPGTHEQYF.

Here the CDR3 reads CATSRDGLEQYF. The CDR3 DNA reads as TGTGCCACCAGCAGAGATGGTCTCGAGCAGTACTTC. V gene TRBV15 combines with J gene TRBJ2-7; D remains ambiguous. The CDR3 is 12 amino acids. V was cut by 0 bases and J by 6 bases, with 6 bases left in between. The germline CDR1 and CDR2 sequences are LNHNV and YYDKDF (reference sequence).

This clonotype was observed at least ten times. The chain uses TRBV7-9 and TRBJ2-1, with D perhaps given as TRBD1 or TRBD2 (6 bases each). Germline V gene sequence: CDR1 SEHNR, CDR2 FQNEAQ (reference sequence). The CDR3 is made up of 14 amino acids. V shed 6 bases and J shed 5 bases, with 14 bases lying between them. The CDR3 DNA follows: TGTGCCAGCAGGCCCCTGGGGGGCCACAATGAGCAGTTCTTC. Its translation: CASRPLGGHNEQFF.

This clonotype showed up just a few times. The chain joins TRBV7-3 to TRBJ2-5; D is uncertain. Germline loops: CDR1 SGHTA, CDR2 FQGTGA. Between the trimmed V and J ends, which lost 1 base and 4 bases, there was a span of 7 bases. This CDR3 is built from 13 residues. The CDR3 sequence: CASSLSLGETQYF. The CDR3 nucleotides are TGTGCCAGCAGCTTAAGTCTCGGAGAGACCCAGTACTTC.

This clonotype has just a few counts. The chain recombines TRBV7-4 with TRBJ2-7; D gene uncertain. V shed 5 bases and J shed 0 bases, with 26 bases lying between them. This CDR3 spans 19 amino acids. The germline V gene has CDR1 SGHVT and CDR2 SQSDAQ. As DNA, the CDR3 is TGTGCCAGCAGCCAGAGCATCACATTACCTCAATCCTTCTCCTACGAGCAGTACTTC. Protein sequence: CASSQSITLPQSFSYEQYF.